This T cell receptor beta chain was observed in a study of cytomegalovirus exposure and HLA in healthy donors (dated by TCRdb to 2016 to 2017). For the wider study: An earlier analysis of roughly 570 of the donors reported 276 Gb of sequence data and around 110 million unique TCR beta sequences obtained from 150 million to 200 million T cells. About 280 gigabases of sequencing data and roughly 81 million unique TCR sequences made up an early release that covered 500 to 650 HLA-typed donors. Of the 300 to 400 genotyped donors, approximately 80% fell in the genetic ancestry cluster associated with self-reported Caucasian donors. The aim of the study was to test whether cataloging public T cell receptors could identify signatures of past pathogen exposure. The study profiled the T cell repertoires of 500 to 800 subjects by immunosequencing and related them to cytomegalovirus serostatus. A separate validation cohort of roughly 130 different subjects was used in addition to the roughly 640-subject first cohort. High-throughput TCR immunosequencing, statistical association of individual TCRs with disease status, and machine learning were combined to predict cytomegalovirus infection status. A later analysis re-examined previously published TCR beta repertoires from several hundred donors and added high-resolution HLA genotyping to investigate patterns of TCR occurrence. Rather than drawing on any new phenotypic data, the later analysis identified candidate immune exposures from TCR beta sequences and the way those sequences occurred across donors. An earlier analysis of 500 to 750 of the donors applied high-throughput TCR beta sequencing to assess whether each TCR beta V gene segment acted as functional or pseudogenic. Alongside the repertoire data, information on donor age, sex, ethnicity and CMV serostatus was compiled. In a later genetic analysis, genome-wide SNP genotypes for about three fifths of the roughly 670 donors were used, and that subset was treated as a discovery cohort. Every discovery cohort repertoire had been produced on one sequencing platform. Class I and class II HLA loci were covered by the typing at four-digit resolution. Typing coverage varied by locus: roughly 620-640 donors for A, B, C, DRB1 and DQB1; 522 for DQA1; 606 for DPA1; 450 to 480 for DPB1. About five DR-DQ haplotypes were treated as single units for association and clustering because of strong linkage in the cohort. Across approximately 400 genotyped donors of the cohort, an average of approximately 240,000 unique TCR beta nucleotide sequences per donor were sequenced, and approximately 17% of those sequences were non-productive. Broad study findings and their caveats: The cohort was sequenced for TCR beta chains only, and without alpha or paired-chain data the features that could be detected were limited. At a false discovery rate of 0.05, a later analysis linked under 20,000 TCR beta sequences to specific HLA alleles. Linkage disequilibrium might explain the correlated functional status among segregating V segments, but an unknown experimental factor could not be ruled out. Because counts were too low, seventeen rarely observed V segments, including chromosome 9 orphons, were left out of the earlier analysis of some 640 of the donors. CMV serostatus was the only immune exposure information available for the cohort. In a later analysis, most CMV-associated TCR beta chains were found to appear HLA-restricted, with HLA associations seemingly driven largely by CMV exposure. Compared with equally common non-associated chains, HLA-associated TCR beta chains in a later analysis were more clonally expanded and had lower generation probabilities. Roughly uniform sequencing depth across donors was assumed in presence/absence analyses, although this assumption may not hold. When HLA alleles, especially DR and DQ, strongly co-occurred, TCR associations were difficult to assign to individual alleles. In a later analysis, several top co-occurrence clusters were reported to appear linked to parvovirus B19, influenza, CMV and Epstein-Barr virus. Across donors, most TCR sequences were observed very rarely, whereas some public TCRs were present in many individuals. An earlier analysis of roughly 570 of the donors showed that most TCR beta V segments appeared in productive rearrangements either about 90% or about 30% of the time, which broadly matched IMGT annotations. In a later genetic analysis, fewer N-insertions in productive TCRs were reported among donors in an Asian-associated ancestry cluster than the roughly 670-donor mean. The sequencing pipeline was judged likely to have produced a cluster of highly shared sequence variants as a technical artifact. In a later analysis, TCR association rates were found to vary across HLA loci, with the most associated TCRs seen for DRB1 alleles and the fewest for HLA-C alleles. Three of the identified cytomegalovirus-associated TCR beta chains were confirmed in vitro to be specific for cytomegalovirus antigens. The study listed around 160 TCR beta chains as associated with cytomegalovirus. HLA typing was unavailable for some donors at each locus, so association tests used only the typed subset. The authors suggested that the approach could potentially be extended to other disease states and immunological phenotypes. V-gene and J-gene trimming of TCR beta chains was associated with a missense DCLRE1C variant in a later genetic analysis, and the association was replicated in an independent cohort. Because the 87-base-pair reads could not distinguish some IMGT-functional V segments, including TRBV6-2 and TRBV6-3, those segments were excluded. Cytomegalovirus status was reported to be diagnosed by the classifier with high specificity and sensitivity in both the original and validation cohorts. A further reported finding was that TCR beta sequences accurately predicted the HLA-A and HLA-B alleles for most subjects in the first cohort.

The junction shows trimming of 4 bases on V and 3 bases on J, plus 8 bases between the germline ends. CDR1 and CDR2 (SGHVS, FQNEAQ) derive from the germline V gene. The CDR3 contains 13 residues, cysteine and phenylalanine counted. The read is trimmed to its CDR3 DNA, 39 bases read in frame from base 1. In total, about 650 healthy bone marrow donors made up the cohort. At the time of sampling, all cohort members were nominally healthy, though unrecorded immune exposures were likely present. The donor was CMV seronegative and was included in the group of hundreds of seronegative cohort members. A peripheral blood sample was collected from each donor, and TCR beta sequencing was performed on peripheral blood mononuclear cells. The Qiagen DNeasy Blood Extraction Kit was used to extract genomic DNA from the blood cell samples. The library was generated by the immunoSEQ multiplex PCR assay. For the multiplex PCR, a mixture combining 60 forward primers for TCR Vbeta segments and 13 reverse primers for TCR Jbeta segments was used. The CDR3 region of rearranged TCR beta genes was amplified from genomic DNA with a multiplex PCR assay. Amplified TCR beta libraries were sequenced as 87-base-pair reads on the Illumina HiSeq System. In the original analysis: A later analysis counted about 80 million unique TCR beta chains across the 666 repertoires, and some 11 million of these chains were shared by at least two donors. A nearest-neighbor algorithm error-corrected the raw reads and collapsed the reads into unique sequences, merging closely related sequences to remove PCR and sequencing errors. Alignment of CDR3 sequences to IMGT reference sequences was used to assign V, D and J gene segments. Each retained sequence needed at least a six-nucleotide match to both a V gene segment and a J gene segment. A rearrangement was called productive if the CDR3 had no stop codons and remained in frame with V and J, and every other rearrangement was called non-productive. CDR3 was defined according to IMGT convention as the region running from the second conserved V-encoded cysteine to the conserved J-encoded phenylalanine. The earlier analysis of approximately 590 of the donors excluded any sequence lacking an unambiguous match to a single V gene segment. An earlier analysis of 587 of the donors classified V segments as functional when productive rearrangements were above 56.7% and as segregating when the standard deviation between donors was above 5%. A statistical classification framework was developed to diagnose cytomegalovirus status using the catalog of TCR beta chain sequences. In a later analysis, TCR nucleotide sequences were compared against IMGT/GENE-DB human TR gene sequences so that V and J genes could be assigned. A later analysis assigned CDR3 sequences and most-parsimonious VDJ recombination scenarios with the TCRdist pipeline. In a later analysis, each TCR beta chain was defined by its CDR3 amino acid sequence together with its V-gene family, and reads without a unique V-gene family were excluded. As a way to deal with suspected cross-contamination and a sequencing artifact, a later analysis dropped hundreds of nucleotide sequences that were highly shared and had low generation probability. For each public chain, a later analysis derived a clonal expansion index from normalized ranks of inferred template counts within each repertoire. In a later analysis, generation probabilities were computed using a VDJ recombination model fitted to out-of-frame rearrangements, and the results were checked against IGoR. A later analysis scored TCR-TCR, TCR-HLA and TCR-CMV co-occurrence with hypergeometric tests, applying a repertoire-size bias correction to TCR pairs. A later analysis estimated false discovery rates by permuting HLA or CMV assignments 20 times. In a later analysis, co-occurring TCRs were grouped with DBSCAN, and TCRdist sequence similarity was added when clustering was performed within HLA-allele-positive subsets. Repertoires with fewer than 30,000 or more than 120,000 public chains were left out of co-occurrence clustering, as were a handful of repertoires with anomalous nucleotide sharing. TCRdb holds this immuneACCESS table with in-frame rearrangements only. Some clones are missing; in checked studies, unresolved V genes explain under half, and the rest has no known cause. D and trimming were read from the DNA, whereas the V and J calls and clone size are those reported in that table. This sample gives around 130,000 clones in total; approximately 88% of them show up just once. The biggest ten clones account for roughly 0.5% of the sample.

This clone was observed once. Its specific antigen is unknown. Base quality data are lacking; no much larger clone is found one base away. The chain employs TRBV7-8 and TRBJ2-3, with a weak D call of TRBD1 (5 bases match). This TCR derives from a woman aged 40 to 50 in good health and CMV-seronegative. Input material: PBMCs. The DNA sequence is TGTGCCAGCAGCTCTCCAGGGACAGATACGCAGTATTTT. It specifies CASSSPGTDTQYF.